Shown below are 8 T cell receptor beta chains from a single sample sequenced in a study of cytomegalovirus exposure and HLA in healthy donors (dated by TCRdb to about 2017). Libraries came from the immunoSEQ multiplex PCR assay. A mixture of 60 forward primers for TCR Vbeta segments and 13 reverse primers for TCR Jbeta segments was used in the multiplex PCR. The clones in this table, taken by TCRdb from immuneACCESS, are in-frame only. Not every clone is retained; where verified, under half of the shortfall comes from an unresolved V gene, and the cause of the rest is unknown. In this sample the table shows 140,000 to 150,000 clones, approximately 82% of which occur a single time. More than 9.5% of the sample is taken by the ten largest. The sample taken for sequencing was PBMCs. These receptors all come from a woman in her fifties or sixties in good health and CMV-seropositive.

A word on this clone: A junction boundary mismatches the germline segment, possibly from a read error. The chain has TRBV5-1 and TRBJ2-7; D is possibly TRBD2 (5 bases). CDR1 and CDR2 (germline): SGHRS, YFSETQ. CDR3 length equals 15 residues. The DNA of the CDR3 is TGCGCCAGCAACTTGTTTGGAGCGGTTGTCGACGAGCAGTACTTC. It specifies CASNLFGAVVDEQYF.

This clone was detected only a few times. This chain joins TRBV4-1 and TRBJ1-5; no clear D. Looked up from germline, CDR1 is MGHRA and CDR2 is YSYEKL. The CDR3 is made up of 17 amino acids. The V gene lost 2 bases and the J gene lost 2 bases, with 16 bases spanning the gap. In nucleotides, the CDR3 is TGCGCCAGCAGCCAAAACGTGCGCCCCTTCGGCAATCAGCCCCAGCATTTT. This encodes CASSQNVRPFGNQPQHF.

V usage is TRBV18 and J usage is TRBJ2-1, with D tentatively TRBD2 (5 bases). Germline V gives CDR1 KGHSH, CDR2 LQKENI. CDR3 length: 15 residues. Trimming shortened V by 0 bases and J by 6 bases, and 12 bases separated the two germline ends. In DNA, the CDR3 is TGTGCCAGCTCACCACCACTAGTTAGCCCCAATGAGCAGTTCTTC. It specifies CASSPPLVSPNEQFF.

This sequence joins TRBV18 and TRBJ2-1, with TRBD1 matching over 9 bases. V trimming: 6 bases; J trimming: 9 bases; junction bases outside the gene matches: 9. Germline CDR1 and CDR2: KGHSH and LQKENI. The CDR3 spans 14 residues. The CDR3 coding sequence is TGTGCCAGCTCGCCGAACAGGGGGCAGGGTGAGCAGTTCTTC. Amino acids: CASSPNRGQGEQFF. Full variable domain (missing parts from reference TRBV18 and TRBJ2-1): NAGVMQNPRHLVRRRGQEARLRCSPMKGHSHVYWYRQLPEEGLKFMVYLQKENIIDESGMPKERFSAEFPKEGPSILRIQQVVRGDSAAYFCASSPNRGQGEQFFGPGTRLTVL.

J is TRBJ2-7 and V is TRBV28; 10 nucleotides agree with TRBD1. Trimming took 8 bases from V and 3 from J; bases not matched to a gene: 4. Per germline, CDR1 MDHEN and CDR2 SYDVKM. The CDR3 spans 13 residues. The CDR3 reads CASVRTGGYEQYF. The DNA for the CDR3 is TGTGCCAGCGTCCGGACAGGGGGCTACGAGCAGTACTTC.

The CDR3: CASSLTGPYGYTF. CDR3 coding DNA: TGTGCCAGCAGCTTAACAGGCCCCTATGGCTACACCTTC. The rearrangement uses TRBV7-2 and TRBJ1-2; the D gene is possibly TRBD1 (5 bases). Trimming stripped 2 bases from V and 4 bases from J, with 8 bases between. The CDR3 contains 13 residues. Germline-derived CDR1 and CDR2 are SGHTA and FQGNSA.

The CDR3: CASSLGAGAYEQYF. Here the CDR3 DNA reads TGTGCCAGCAGCTTAGGTGCGGGGGCCTACGAGCAGTACTTC. J is TRBJ2-7 and V is TRBV7-9, with 7 bases lining up with TRBD2. The CDR3 length is 14 residues. Germline V gives CDR1 SEHNR, CDR2 FQNEAQ (reference sequence). The trim removed 1 base at V and 2 bases at J, leaving 2 bases unmatched.

This clone came up a few times. The chain is built from TRBV7-9 and TRBJ1-1; tentatively, D is TRBD1 (5 bases). The CDR3 is made up of 14 amino acids. CDR1 and CDR2 from the germline V gene are SEHNR and FQNEAQ (reference sequence). Trimming removed 0 bases at V and 4 bases at J, with 9 bases between. Here the CDR3 DNA reads TGTGCCAGCAGCTTAGCTTCAGGGTCCACTGAAGCTTTCTTT. Its translation: CASSLASGSTEAFF.